This entry concerns a single T cell receptor beta chain. The same CDR3 can be traced to other DNA sequences in this sample. CDR1 SGDLS and CDR2 YYNGEE come from the germline V gene. This CDR3 is 15 amino acids long. Trimming removed 0 bases from V and 2 bases from J, with 9 bases in between. Free of recent acute infections or vaccinations, the donors were healthy HIV-negative adults. The donor cohort consisted entirely of Caucasian adults residing in Nashville, Tennessee. The data belong to a study of shared clonotypes between healthy human individuals. Assay runs were performed at deep level. In the original analysis: In the immunoSEQ data, sequences were junction-only and lacked quality scores, so filtering differed. Libraries were prepared by immunoSEQ multiplex PCR; TCRdb keeps only in-frame clonotypes and omits some of them. The V and J calls and clone size are taken from that table; D and trimming were inferred from the DNA. The data hold nearly 500,000 clones, with 70% to 80% observed a single time.

The J gene is TRBJ1-5, the V gene TRBV9; D is unresolved. Material: PBMCs. The receptor's source is a woman between 35 and 50 years old in good health. Some clones in this sample may be carry-over from other donors' samples. CDR3 sequence: CASSVGTGGNQPQHF. CDR3 coding DNA: TGTGCCAGCAGCGTAGGTACCGGAGGCAATCAGCCCCAGCATTTT.